The 9 T cell receptor beta chains listed next were all sequenced from one sample in a study of cytomegalovirus exposure and HLA in healthy donors. A multiplex PCR was run with 60 Vbeta primers and 13 Jbeta primers. The protocol was immunoSEQ multiplex PCR, while the TCRdb copy is restricted to in-frame clones and leaves out a portion. The sample lists fewer than 200,000 clones, approximately 80% occurring once. The sequenced material came from PBMCs. These receptors all stem from a woman between 35 and 50 years old in good health and CMV-seropositive.

J is TRBJ2-2 and V is TRBV5-6, with a tentative D call TRBD1 (6 bases). V was pared by 3 bases and J by 5 bases, with 14 bases between. This CDR3 has 15 amino acids. Germline CDR1 reads SGHDT; CDR2 reads YYEEEE. Here the CDR3 reads CASSWGTGQTGELFF. For the CDR3, the DNA is TGTGCCAGCAGCTGGGGAACAGGACAGACCGGGGAGCTGTTTTTT. The entire variable domain, with the rest obtained from reference TRBV5-6 and TRBJ2-2, is as follows: DAGVTQSPTHLIKTRGQQVTLRCSPKSGHDTVSWYQQALGQGPQFIFQYYEEEERQRGNFPDRFSGHQFPNYSSELNVNALLLGDSALYLCASSWGTGQTGELFFGEGSRLTVL.

This rearrangement joins TRBV29-1 to TRBJ1-1; 7 nucleotides align to TRBD1. This CDR3 is 13 amino acids long. With 6 bases clipped from V and 4 bases from J, the junction kept 8 bases outside the gene matches. The germline CDR1 and CDR2 sequences are SQVTM and ANQGSEA. CDR3 nucleotide sequence: TGCAGCGTCGTAGGACAGGCTGGCACTGAAGCTTTCTTT. It encodes CSVVGQAGTEAFF.

This clone was detected a few times. J is TRBJ2-1 and V is TRBV6-1; 7 bases fit TRBD2. V shed 2 bases, J shed 9 bases, and the junction held 4 bases outside the gene matches. The CDR3 loop spans 13 amino acids. Per germline, CDR1 MNHNS and CDR2 SASEGT. In nucleotides, the CDR3 is TGTGCCAGCAGTGAATGGGGGGGAGGTGAGCAGTTCTTC. Its translation: CASSEWGGGEQFF.

The chain carries TRBV5-4 and TRBJ2-7, with TRBD2 matching 9 bases. Germline lookup yields CDR1 SGHNT and CDR2 YYREEE (reference sequence). Unmatched junction bases numbered 8, after V lost 2 bases and J lost 5 bases. The CDR3 is 15 amino acids. In nucleotides, the CDR3 is TGTGCCAGCAGCTTCGGGACTAGCAAATACAACGAGCAGTACTTC. It codes for CASSFGTSKYNEQYF. Supplemented by reference TRBV5-4 and TRBJ2-7, the full variable domain reads ETGVTQSPTHLIKTRGQQVTLRCSSQSGHNTVSWYQQALGQGPQFIFQYYREEENGRGNFPPRFSGLQFPNYSSELNVNALELDDSALYLCASSFGTSKYNEQYFGPGTRLTVT.

CDR3 residues: CASSLAPADIMNTEAFF. The CDR3 nucleotides are TGTGCCAGCAGCTTAGCGCCGGCGGATATCATGAACACTGAAGCTTTCTTT. The chain combines TRBV7-8 with TRBJ1-1; D is unresolved. The CDR3 is 17 amino acids. With 0 bases removed from V and 0 bases from J, the gap between germline ends came to 14 bases. Germline V CDR1 and CDR2: SGHVS, FQNEAQ.

The chain has TRBV18 and TRBJ1-1, with D unresolved. The V end lost 6 bases, the J end lost 2 bases, and 16 bases lay between the germline ends. Germline CDR1 is KGHSH and CDR2 is LQKENI. This CDR3 region has 15 residues. The CDR3 reads CASSPREEKNTEAFF. In DNA, the CDR3 is TGTGCCAGCTCCCCCCGGGAGGAAAAAAACACTGAAGCTTTCTTT.

The rearrangement joins TRBV14 to TRBJ2-2; 12 bases align to TRBD1. Germline CDR1 SGHDN, CDR2 FVKESK. With V trimmed by 0 bases and J by 3 bases, 5 bases remained unmatched. The CDR3 spans 18 residues. In DNA, the CDR3 is TGTGCCAGCAGCCAAGATCAGGGACAGGGGGCCGACACCGGGGAGCTGTTTTTT. Translation: CASSQDQGQGADTGELFF.

The chain employs TRBV6-1 and TRBJ1-5, with D possibly matching TRBD1 (6 bases). Germline V CDR1 and CDR2: MNHNS, SASEGT. The CDR3 loop spans 14 amino acids. V lost 2 bases to trimming and J lost 2 bases, with 7 bases between them. The CDR3 nucleotides read TGTGCCAGCAGTGAATCAGGGGGCAATCAGCCCCAGCATTTT. The encoded protein is CASSESGGNQPQHF.

The CDR3 protein is CASSPGRAEPQHF. CDR3 DNA sequence: TGTGCCAGCTCACCGGGCAGGGCTGAGCCCCAGCATTTT. The chain employs TRBV18 and TRBJ1-5, with D maybe TRBD1 (5 bases). CDR1 KGHSH and CDR2 LQKENI come from the germline V gene. The CDR3 is 13 residues long. Trimming left V 3 bases short and J 8 bases short, with 11 bases between.